Below are 32 T cell receptor beta chains sequenced from a single sample in a study of vaccination and CD4 T cells after COVID-19. No antigen has been assigned to these receptors. As to treatment: roughly 11-day PBMC culture with coronavirus spike peptide pools or control peptides (ViraFEST assay). The Oncomine TCR Beta short-read assay was what sequenced the DNA obtained from cultured CD4+ T cells. TCRdb called the PCR reads again in MiXCR, with one record for every CDR3 protein. This table has under 20,000 distinct CDR3 sequences, 44% appearing once. Here the sequenced sample was CD4+ T cells from blood, cultured in vitro, taken before SARS-CoV-2 vaccination. The receptors shown here come from a human donor who had recovered from COVID-19.

This clonotype was observed a handful of times. The chain has TRBV7-3 and TRBJ1-6; 7 bases are a match to TRBD1. The CDR3 consists of 15 residues. V gave up 1 base and J gave up 9 bases; unmatched junction bases: 6. From germline, CDR1 is SGHTA and CDR2 FQGTGA. The CDR3 DNA sequence: TGTGCCAGCAGCTTAAATGGGGACAGCAGTTCACCCCTCCACTTT. This sequence encodes CASSLNGDSSSPLHF.

The genes are TRBV7-2 and TRBJ2-3, with D possibly matching TRBD2 (6 bases). Germline CDR1 reads SGHTA; CDR2 reads FQGNSA. Trimming removed 8 bases at V and 3 bases at J, with 15 bases between. CDR3 length equals 14 residues. CDR3 nucleotides: TGTGCCAGCGTGTTGACCGGGAGTACAGATACGCAGTATTTT. The encoded protein is CASVLTGSTDTQYF.

This sequence joins TRBV20-1 and TRBJ2-5; TRBD2 aligns across 9 bases. The CDR3 length is 16 residues. Trimming at V came to 6 bases and at J to 4 bases, leaving 15 bases not matched to a gene. Germline CDR1 reads DFQATT; CDR2 reads SNEGSKA (reference sequence). The CDR3 here is CSAGGLAGLGGETQYF. Here the CDR3 DNA reads TGCAGTGCGGGGGGCCTAGCGGGACTCGGGGGAGAGACCCAGTACTTC.

CDR3 in DNA: TGTGCCAGCAGTTACGGACAAATGAACACTGAAGCTTTCTTT. Translation gives CASSYGQMNTEAFF. The chain has TRBV6-5 and TRBJ1-1; TRBD1 might be the D (5 bases). This CDR3 has 14 residues. V gave up 2 bases and J gave up 0 bases, with 7 bases separating them. Germline assignment: CDR1 MNHEY and CDR2 SVGAGI.

The CDR3 reads CSATTRQDLWGTQYF. CDR3 nucleotide sequence: TGCAGTGCTACTACACGACAGGACCTTTGGGGGACCCAGTACTTC. The chain uses TRBV20-1 and TRBJ2-5; TRBD1 is a possible D gene (6 bases). The germline V and J ends were trimmed by 4 bases and 7 bases, with 22 bases remaining between them. The CDR3 is 15 residues long. The germline V gene encodes CDR1 DFQATT and CDR2 SNEGSKA (reference sequence).

The genes are TRBV6-1 and TRBJ2-7, with 7 bases aligning to TRBD1. The V gene's germline CDR1 is MNHNS and CDR2 SASEGT. The CDR3 loop spans 15 amino acids. V lost 5 bases to trimming and J lost 2 bases; unmatched junction nucleotides: 9. The CDR3: CASSRGQAITYEQYF. In DNA form, the CDR3 reads TGTGCCAGCAGTCGCGGACAGGCTATCACCTACGAGCAGTACTTC.

V gene TRBV5-1 combines with J gene TRBJ1-1; TRBD1 is a possible D gene (6 bases). The germline V and J ends were trimmed by 0 bases and 6 bases, with 12 bases remaining between them. Germline CDR1 and CDR2: SGHRS and YFSETQ. The CDR3 is 14 residues long. The CDR3 DNA is TGCGCCAGCAGCTTGGGTCGGGACAACTCTGAAGCTTTCTTT. Translated: CASSLGRDNSEAFF.

The chain carries TRBV5-1 and TRBJ1-1; D remains unclear. Trimming took off 0 bases at V and 0 bases at J, with 3 bases between the two ends. The CDR3 contains 13 residues. In germline, CDR1 is SGHRS, CDR2 YFSETQ. This CDR3 is CASSLDLNTEAFF. The CDR3 coding sequence is TGCGCCAGCAGCTTGGACCTGAACACTGAAGCTTTCTTT.

This clonotype showed up just a few times. The CDR3 region has the DNA TGTGCCAGCAGTTACTGGGGGGGGACCCAAGAGACCCAGTACTTC. Amino acid sequence: CASSYWGGTQETQYF. The chain carries TRBV6-2 or TRBV6-3 and TRBJ2-5, with 7 bases that match TRBD2. This CDR3 has 15 amino acids. V lost 1 base to trimming and J lost 1 base; unmatched junction nucleotides: 3. The germline CDR1 and CDR2 sequences are MNHEY and SVGEGT.

The genes are TRBV6-2 or TRBV6-3 and TRBJ2-5, with 9 nucleotides matching TRBD1. In germline, CDR1 is MNHEY, CDR2 SVGEGT. The CDR3 totals 15 residues. V gave up 5 bases and J gave up 3 bases; unmatched junction bases: 7. The CDR3 protein is CASSTLTGGKETQYF. The CDR3 DNA reads as TGTGCCAGCAGTACGTTGACAGGGGGTAAAGAGACCCAGTACTTC.

The V and J genes are TRBV6-1 and TRBJ2-1; D possibly matches TRBD1 or TRBD2 (7 bases each). This CDR3 is built from 14 residues. Trimming removed 7 bases at V and 4 bases at J, with 14 bases between. Germline CDR1 is MNHNS and CDR2 is SASEGT. Written as DNA, the CDR3 is TGTGCCAGCACCCAGGGGGGGGCATACAATGAGCAGTTCTTC. Its protein is CASTQGGAYNEQFF.

The sample holds a few counts of this clonotype. The V and J genes are TRBV6-2 or TRBV6-3 and TRBJ2-7, with 10 bases fitting TRBD1. J lost 3 bases, V lost 6 bases, and 14 bases had no gene match. CDR3 length: 17 residues. CDR1 is MNHEY, CDR2 SVGEGT, per germline. The CDR3 DNA reads as TGTGCCAGCAGCTCCAGGACAGGGGGTGTGGGACACTACGAGCAGTACTTC. It encodes CASSSRTGGVGHYEQYF.

V usage is TRBV20-1 and J usage is TRBJ2-7, with 9 bases identical to TRBD1. The CDR3 is made up of 14 amino acids. From germline, CDR1 is DFQATT and CDR2 SNEGSKA (reference sequence). After removal of 6 bases from V and 4 bases from J, the junction contained 10 bases not matched to a gene. The CDR3 coding sequence is TGCAGTGCCCCATTCGGGACAGGGATATACGAGCAGTACTTC. Its protein is CSAPFGTGIYEQYF.

V gene TRBV5-1 combines with J gene TRBJ2-5; 15 bases align to TRBD2. With V trimmed by 4 bases and J by 4 bases, 5 bases remained unmatched. The CDR3 is 16 amino acids. Germline V gene data show CDR1 as SGHRS and CDR2 as YFSETQ. The CDR3 bases are TGCGCCAGCAGCCCCCGGACTAGCGGGGGGGCAGAGACCCAGTACTTC. Its translation: CASSPRTSGGAETQYF.

V and J are TRBV20-1 and TRBJ1-1; D remains unclear. Per the germline V gene, CDR1 is DFQATT and CDR2 is SNEGSKA (reference sequence). V shed 1 base and J shed 2 bases, with 5 bases lying between them. The CDR3 length is 12 residues. The CDR3 coding sequence is TGCAGTGCTAGAGGCGGAAACACTGAAGCTTTCTTT. This sequence encodes CSARGGNTEAFF.

The chain couples TRBV5-1 to TRBJ2-7; 11 nucleotides align to TRBD2. Germline CDR1 is SGHRS and CDR2 is YFSETQ. This CDR3 contains 15 residues. Trimming took 0 bases from V and 3 from J; bases not matched to a gene: 2. For the CDR3, the DNA is TGCGCCAGCAGCTTGGTGCTAGCGGGGGGCTACGAGCAGTACTTC. As protein: CASSLVLAGGYEQYF.

The V gene is TRBV18, the J gene TRBJ2-7, with unresolved D. Trimming shortened V by 0 bases and J by 1 base, and 10 bases separated the two germline ends. Looked up from germline, CDR1 is KGHSH and CDR2 is LQKENI. The CDR3 consists of 15 residues. In DNA form, the CDR3 reads TGTGCCAGCTCACCACCATCTCGAGGTTCCTACGAGCAGTACTTC. It yields the protein CASSPPSRGSYEQYF.

V gene TRBV6-2 or TRBV6-3 combines with J gene TRBJ2-2, with unresolved D. V was trimmed by 5 bases and J by 2 bases, leaving 12 bases between them. The V gene's germline CDR1 is MNHEY and CDR2 SVGEGT. The CDR3 is 15 residues long. CDR3 protein: CASSRTTGNTGELFF. The CDR3 DNA follows: TGTGCCAGCAGTCGTACGACCGGAAACACCGGGGAGCTGTTTTTT.

The J gene is TRBJ1-3, the V gene TRBV6-1, with 10 bases that match TRBD1. Per germline, CDR1 MNHNS and CDR2 SASEGT. This CDR3 comprises 14 residues. After removal of 9 bases from V and 2 bases from J, the junction contained 4 bases not matched to a gene. CDR3 DNA sequence: TGTGCCAGTTCCGGGACAGGGGCTGGAAACACCATATATTTT. Translated: CASSGTGAGNTIYF.

V gene TRBV20-1 combines with J gene TRBJ1-2; TRBD1 agrees at 8 bases. CDR3 length equals 13 residues. The V gene's germline CDR1 is DFQATT and CDR2 SNEGSKA (reference sequence). The CDR3 loop is CTPPRTGKEGYTF. CDR3 bases: TGCACCCCGCCCCGGACAGGGAAAGAGGGCTACACCTTC.

The chain has TRBV20-1 and TRBJ2-5; 12 positions agree with TRBD2. The trim removed 1 base at V and 3 bases at J, leaving 9 bases unmatched. The CDR3 sequence is 17 residues long. Germline-derived CDR1 and CDR2 are DFQATT and SNEGSKA (reference sequence). Here the CDR3 DNA reads TGCAGTGCTAGAGCCACGATTCGACTAGCGGGAGAAGAGACCCAGTACTTC. Its translation is CSARATIRLAGEETQYF.

This sequence joins TRBV6-1 and TRBJ1-3; 7 positions agree with TRBD1. Germline V gene data show CDR1 as MNHNS and CDR2 as SASEGT. The CDR3 loop spans 16 amino acids. V was clipped by 5 bases and J by 2 bases; unmatched bases: 9. The CDR3 reads CASSPIDRVAGNTIYF. DNA for the CDR3: TGTGCCAGCAGTCCAATCGACAGGGTCGCTGGAAACACCATATATTTT.

This clonotype was counted a few times. The V gene is TRBV27, the J gene TRBJ1-5, with D unresolved. V was shortened by 7 bases and J by 5 bases, with 18 bases between the two germline ends. CDR1 MNHEY and CDR2 SMNVEV come from the germline V gene (reference sequence). The CDR3 totals 15 residues. DNA of the CDR3: TGTGCCAGCAAGGGCTTAAGGATTCGGGATCAGCCCCAGCATTTT. Protein: CASKGLRIRDQPQHF.

The chain combines TRBV7-9 with TRBJ2-7; 13 nucleotides align to TRBD2. The CDR3 is made up of 16 amino acids. Germline V gene sequence: CDR1 SEHNR, CDR2 FQNEAQ (reference sequence). The junction had 4 bases not matched to a gene; V was cut back by 4 bases and J by 1 base. The CDR3 spells CASSSGTSGESYEQYF. In DNA form, the CDR3 reads TGTGCCAGCAGCTCCGGGACTAGCGGGGAATCCTACGAGCAGTACTTC.

V is TRBV7-8 and J is TRBJ2-5; 8 bases are shared with TRBD1. This CDR3 spans 18 amino acids. The V segment lost 1 base and the J segment 2 bases; nucleotides outside the gene matches: 12. From germline, CDR1 is SGHVS and CDR2 FQNEAQ. In DNA, the CDR3 is TGTGCCAGCAGCTTAGAGGGGCTCGTAACAGGGGGACAAGAGACCCAGTACTTC. Translated, it gives CASSLEGLVTGGQETQYF.

The chain employs TRBV10-3 and TRBJ2-3; the match to TRBD2 covers 8 bases. Losses at the gene ends were 9 bases for V and 4 bases for J; bases not matched to a gene: 6. Germline-derived CDR1 and CDR2 are ENHRY and SYGVKD. The CDR3 is 13 amino acids. CDR3 region: CAISGKGADTQYF. CDR3 DNA sequence: TGTGCCATTAGCGGGAAAGGCGCAGATACGCAGTATTTT.

This clonotype was counted between two and nine times. The rearrangement joins TRBV7-2 to TRBJ2-5; D gene uncertain. The V end lost 1 base, the J end lost 7 bases, and 4 bases lay between the germline ends. The CDR3 has 11 amino acids. Germline CDR1 SGHTA, CDR2 FQGNSA. CDR3 protein: CASSLEATQYF. The DNA for the CDR3 is TGTGCCAGCAGCTTAGAGGCGACCCAGTACTTC.

This clonotype showed up just a few times. V gene TRBV6-5 combines with J gene TRBJ2-3; perhaps TRBD1 as D (6 bases). This CDR3 contains 14 residues. Trimming took off 4 bases at V and 1 base at J, with 9 bases between the two ends. The germline V gene has CDR1 MNHEY and CDR2 SVGAGI. The CDR3 reads CASSSRQGTDTQYF. The CDR3, as DNA: TGTGCCAGCAGTTCACGACAGGGCACAGATACGCAGTATTTT.

The chain uses TRBV7-2 and TRBJ2-1; weak D call: TRBD1 (5 bases). The CDR3 consists of 15 residues. Looked up from germline, CDR1 is SGHTA and CDR2 is FQGNSA. Trimming shortened V by 5 bases and J by 7 bases, and 18 bases separated the two germline ends. In nucleotides, the CDR3 is TGTGCCAGCAGCATCTCCAGGGATTTGTATAATGAGCAGTTCTTC. It specifies CASSISRDLYNEQFF.

The chain carries TRBV28 and TRBJ2-7; unclear D gene. This CDR3 is 14 amino acids long. V lost 3 bases and J 3 bases, leaving 12 bases between the germline ends. CDR1 and CDR2 (germline): MDHEN, SYDVKM. CDR3 DNA sequence: TGTGCCAGCAGTTTTCGAGGCGGATACTACGAGCAGTACTTC. Translation gives CASSFRGGYYEQYF.

The CDR3 protein is CASSLTGADQPQHF. The CDR3 nucleotides are TGTGCCAGCAGTTTAACAGGGGCTGATCAGCCCCAGCATTTT. The V and J genes are TRBV27 and TRBJ1-5; 7 positions match TRBD1. V was pared by 2 bases and J by 5 bases, with 3 bases of the junction left unmatched. The CDR3 runs to 14 residues. Germline CDR1 MNHEY, CDR2 SMNVEV (reference sequence).

This clonotype was counted a few times. V gene TRBV6-1 combines with J gene TRBJ1-2; 8 bases match TRBD1. This CDR3 region has 15 residues. The V and J ends lost 5 bases and 4 bases, in that order; junction bases with no gene match: 9. Germline CDR1 is MNHNS and CDR2 is SASEGT. In DNA, the CDR3 is TGTGCCAGCAGTACCCGACAGGGGAGTTCCTATGGCTACACCTTC. Protein product: CASSTRQGSSYGYTF.